This TCR beta chain was profiled in a study of blood T cells in healthy people across ages. Using a J-beta primer mix together with a sample-barcoded 5' primer, a second PCR was run for about 6 to 11 cycles. Tags on each cDNA molecule came from a template-switch adaptor with 12 random nucleotides. TCRdb ran MiXCR on the 5' RACE reads and lists one entry per CDR3 protein. The table records about 640,000 distinct CDR3 sequences, around three fifths of them present only once. The CDR3 covers 15 residues. Germline V gene lookup returns CDR1 DFQATT and CDR2 SNEGSKA (reference sequence). Trimming removed 2 bases from V and 8 bases from J; junction bases left unmatched: 9.

The origin of this receptor is a man in his fifties or sixties in good health. This sequence joins TRBV20-1 and TRBJ1-6, with TRBD1 identical over 7 bases. Material: blood. CDR3 sequence (DNA): TGCAGTGCTAGACCGCCGGGACAGCTGGATTCACCCCTCCACTTT. Its translation: CSARPPGQLDSPLHF.